A single sample gave rise to the 20 T cell receptor beta chains below, sequenced in a study of shared clonotypes between healthy human individuals. TCRdb's copy holds only in-frame clones and misses some; the assay was immunoSEQ multiplex PCR. The sample carries roughly 480,000 clones, around 80% recorded once. Source material: PBMCs. The source is a woman in her 40s in good health. Some clones in this sample may be carry-over from other donors' samples.

This clone occurred once. The chain joins TRBV2 to TRBJ2-6; 8 bases agree with TRBD1. This CDR3 region has 17 residues. Germline V gene sequence: CDR1 SNHLY, CDR2 FYNNEI. The junction had 7 bases not matched to a gene; V was cut back by 6 bases and J by 0 bases. This CDR3 reads CASSRQGPYSGANVLTF. DNA of the CDR3: TGTGCCAGCAGCCGACAGGGGCCGTACTCTGGGGCCAACGTCCTGACTTTC.

The chain uses TRBV25-1 and TRBJ2-1; 14 bases fit TRBD2. This CDR3 contains 14 residues. V shed 9 bases and J 8 bases; nucleotides not matched to a gene: 6. CDR1 is MGHDK and CDR2 is SYGVNS in the germline V gene. CDR3 in amino acids: CASEGTSGGYEQFF. In DNA form, the CDR3 reads TGTGCCAGTGAAGGGACTAGCGGGGGTTATGAGCAGTTCTTC.

Details on this clone: Since a far larger clone is one base different, this is likely a read error. The chain carries TRBV7-9 and TRBJ1-1; D ambiguous. With 1 base removed from V and 3 bases from J, the gap between germline ends came to 6 bases. Germline CDR1 is SEHNR and CDR2 is FQNEAQ (reference sequence). The CDR3 spans 13 residues. The CDR3 sequence is CASSLGVDTEAFF. CDR3 sequence (DNA): TGTGCCAGCAGCTTAGGTGTGGACACTGAAGCTTTCTTT.

J is TRBJ2-1 and V is TRBV6-5, with D perhaps given as TRBD1 or TRBD2 (5 bases each). Germline CDR1 and CDR2: MNHEY and SVGAGI. Trimming stripped 10 bases from V and 4 bases from J, with 14 bases between. This CDR3 comprises 13 residues. Here the CDR3 reads CATRDGRYNEQFF. In DNA, the CDR3 is TGTGCCACCCGGGACGGACGATACAATGAGCAGTTCTTC.

Regarding this clone: Other DNA sequences in the sample encode the same CDR3. The gene calls are TRBV6-1 and TRBJ1-2, with D maybe TRBD1 (5 bases). This CDR3 is 14 amino acids long. Germline V gene lookup returns CDR1 MNHNS and CDR2 SASEGT. The V end was cut by 0 bases, the J end by 4 bases, with 9 bases between. The CDR3: CASSEADRFYGYTF. CDR3 nucleotide sequence: TGTGCCAGCAGTGAAGCTGACAGATTCTATGGCTACACCTTC.

The rearrangement uses TRBV27 and TRBJ2-2; TRBD1 matches at 11 bases. Germline V lookup: CDR1 MNHEY, CDR2 SMNVEV (reference sequence). V shed 6 bases, J shed 4 bases, and the junction held 13 bases outside the gene matches. The CDR3 is 18 amino acids. CDR3 amino acids: CASSLGQGEFRSTGELFF. The CDR3, as DNA: TGTGCCAGCAGCTTGGGACAGGGGGAGTTCCGTAGCACCGGGGAGCTGTTTTTT.

J is TRBJ2-7 and V is TRBV28; perhaps TRBD1 as D (6 bases). The V and J ends lost 1 base and 7 bases respectively, with 11 bases between them. Germline V CDR1 and CDR2: MDHEN, SYDVKM. The CDR3 runs to 13 residues. In DNA, the CDR3 is TGTGCCAGCAGTTTATCCCCGGACAGAGAGCAGTACTTC. Translating gives CASSLSPDREQYF.

The gene calls are TRBV28 and TRBJ2-5, with D tentatively TRBD1 or TRBD2 (5 bases each). The CDR3 covers 13 residues. From germline, CDR1 is MDHEN and CDR2 SYDVKM. Trimming removed 9 bases from V and 1 base from J, with 12 bases in between. The chain's CDR3 is CARCGAGQETQYF. CDR3 sequence (DNA): TGTGCCAGGTGTGGGGCGGGCCAAGAGACCCAGTACTTC.

About this clone itself: A far larger clone differs by one base, so this is likely a read error. The CDR3 spells CANRTGELSNRPQHF. The CDR3 bases are TGTGCCAACCGGACAGGAGAACTTAGCAATCGGCCCCAGCATTTT. This rearrangement joins TRBV28 to TRBJ1-5; 7 bases match TRBD1. Germline assignment: CDR1 MDHEN and CDR2 SYDVKM. CDR3 length: 15 residues.

V and J are TRBV2 and TRBJ1-2, with 10 bases lining up with TRBD1. The germline V gene has CDR1 SNHLY and CDR2 FYNNEI. This CDR3 is 15 amino acids long. Trimming at V came to 7 bases and at J to 3 bases, leaving 8 bases not matched to a gene. CDR3 in amino acids: CASTRGTGVHYGYTF. In nucleotides, the CDR3 is TGTGCCAGCACGCGGGGGACAGGGGTACACTATGGCTACACCTTC.

V is TRBV6-1 and J is TRBJ1-2, with D unclear. CDR3 length: 14 amino acids. Germline V gives CDR1 MNHNS, CDR2 SASEGT. V was pared by 1 base and J by 4 bases, with 10 bases between. This CDR3 is CASSEGVTVYGYTF. The DNA of the CDR3 is TGTGCCAGCAGTGAAGGAGTGACTGTCTATGGCTACACCTTC.

J is TRBJ1-2 and V is TRBV30, with D possibly TRBD1 on 5 matching bases. The CDR3 runs 13 residues. Germline loops: CDR1 GTSNPN, CDR2 SVGIG (reference sequence). V was cut by 2 bases and J by 8 bases, with 15 bases left in between. CDR3 sequence (DNA): TGTGCCTGGAGTCCGGGACCAACGGGGGGCTACACCTTC. It yields the protein CAWSPGPTGGYTF.

Concerning this clone itself: A much larger clone lies a single base off, so this may be a read error. The chain uses TRBV7-8 and TRBJ1-1; D uncertain. With 3 bases removed from V and 1 base from J, the gap between germline ends came to 6 bases. CDR1 is SGHVS, CDR2 FQNEAQ, per germline. CDR3 length equals 13 residues. CDR3 protein: CASSFSENTEAFF. As DNA, the CDR3 is TGTGCCAGCAGCTTTTCGGAGAACACTGAAGCTTTCTTT.

The rearrangement links TRBV7-2 to TRBJ2-4, with TRBD1 matching 9 bases. CDR1 is SGHTA and CDR2 is FQGNSA in the germline V gene. The CDR3 is 15 amino acids. V gave up 5 bases and J gave up 0 bases; unmatched junction bases: 2. CDR3 protein: CASSTGGIAKNIQYF. CDR3 DNA: TGTGCCAGCAGCACAGGGGGCATAGCCAAAAACATTCAGTACTTC.

This clone has at least ten counts. V gene TRBV7-3 combines with J gene TRBJ2-7; D is perhaps TRBD2 (6 bases). The CDR3 consists of 13 residues. V dropped 2 bases and J dropped 3 bases, with 8 bases sitting between them. CDR1 and CDR2 from the germline V gene are SGHTA and FQGTGA. In DNA, the CDR3 is TGTGCCAGCAGCTTAGCGGGACGCTACGAGCAGTACTTC. Protein product: CASSLAGRYEQYF.

The chain employs TRBV7-9 and TRBJ1-1; D is unresolved. Trimming took off 6 bases at V and 7 bases at J, with 12 bases between the two ends. CDR3 length: 12 amino acids. CDR1 and CDR2 from the germline V gene are SEHNR and FQNEAQ (reference sequence). In nucleotides, the CDR3 is TGTGCCAGCAGTCCCGGCCCTCTTGAAGCTTTCTTT. It encodes CASSPGPLEAFF.

The chain is built from TRBV5-6 and TRBJ2-7, with D perhaps matching TRBD1 (6 bases). Germline-derived CDR1 and CDR2 are SGHDT and YYEEEE. V shed 0 bases and J shed 2 bases, with 12 bases lying between them. This CDR3 contains 15 residues. CDR3 sequence reads: CASSLATGNPYEQYF. CDR3 coding DNA: TGTGCCAGCAGCTTGGCCACAGGGAATCCCTACGAGCAGTACTTC.

A few counts support this clone. Other DNA sequences within the sample encode an identical CDR3. The CDR3: CASSVMGLAGFTDTQYF. CDR3 DNA: TGTGCCAGCAGCGTAATGGGGCTAGCGGGGTTCACAGATACGCAGTATTTT. The chain carries TRBV9 and TRBJ2-3; 9 positions agree with TRBD2. Germline values: CDR1 SGDLS, CDR2 YYNGEE. J was trimmed by 2 bases and V by 1 base; bases with no gene match: 8. This CDR3 spans 17 amino acids.

The genes are TRBV6-6 and TRBJ2-2, with a tentative D call TRBD2 (6 bases). There are 13 residues in the CDR3. CDR1 is MNHNY and CDR2 is SVGAGI in the germline V gene (reference sequence). Trimming took off 7 bases at V and 5 bases at J, with 11 bases between the two ends. CDR3 amino acids: CASTSGDTGELFF. The CDR3 coding sequence is TGTGCCAGCACATCGGGGGATACCGGGGAGCTGTTTTTT.

The rearrangement links TRBV4-1 to TRBJ1-4; 8 bases map to TRBD1. The germline V gene encodes CDR1 MGHRA and CDR2 YSYEKL. The length of the CDR3 is 19 residues. J lost 0 bases, V lost 3 bases, and 12 bases had no gene match. The CDR3 sequence: CASSHQTGVKGATNEKLFF. CDR3 nucleotide sequence: TGCGCCAGCAGCCACCAGACAGGGGTGAAGGGGGCAACTAATGAAAAACTGTTTTTT.